This T cell receptor beta chain originates from a study of T cells in pancreatic ductal adenocarcinoma. Study-level results: Blood clonality (roughly 0.067) did not differ significantly from tumor (roughly 0.1). Tumor-versus-blood clonality comparisons may be biased toward lower tumor diversity.

There are a few counts of this clone. Its specificity is not known. No neoadjuvant therapy was given to the selected pancreatic ductal adenocarcinoma patients before their surgery. CDR3 length equals 13 residues. Germline CDR1 reads SGHVS; CDR2 reads FQNEAQ. V was clipped by 1 base and J by 3 bases, with 6 bases between them. The table came from immunoSEQ multiplex PCR; TCRdb's copy has only in-frame clones and leaves some out. The table has over 90,000 clones, 90% to 95% seen once; the top ten hold less than 4%. The sequenced sample was PBMCs. The chain is built from TRBV7-8 and TRBJ1-2; weak D call: TRBD1 (5 bases). This TCR came from a human donor with pancreatic ductal adenocarcinoma. CDR3 coding DNA: TGTGCCAGCAGCTTAGTAGGGGACTATGGCTACACCTTC. Its protein product is CASSLVGDYGYTF.